This is a list of T cell receptor beta chains from one sample in a study of blood T cell repertoires in COVID-19. Generated by immunoSEQ multiplex PCR, the TCRdb table keeps only in-frame clones and is missing some. This sample yields 140,000 to 150,000 clones, of which 65% to 90% are seen a single time; more than 8.5% belongs to the top ten. The source material was peripheral blood. Every receptor here comes from a man in his fifties or sixties with active or convalescent COVID-19. The conserved cysteine and the conserved F or W are not part of the CDR3 here.

J | V | CDR3
TRBJ1-1 | TRBV14 | ASSQVPGRTEAF
TRBJ2-1 | TRBV27 | ASSLLGKKRGGPTSYNEQF
TRBJ1-2 | TRBV5-6 | ASSWTTGEPNYGYT
TRBJ1-5 | TRBV4-3 | ASSRRQGSDQPQH
TRBJ2-2 | TRBV5-1 | ASRLTGGTAGELF
TRBJ1-1 | TRBV29-1 | SGRMGGSTEAF
TRBJ1-2 | TRBV11-3 | ASSSRTFRPYGYT
TRBJ1-4 | TRBV5-3 | ARSLSGHNEKLF
TRBJ2-7 | TRBV15 | ATGLAGGSYEQY
TRBJ1-2 | TRBV4-3 | ASSQDPFREENGYT
TRBJ2-1 | TRBV4-3 | ASSHLAGGPFGEQF
TRBJ2-7 | TRBV4-1 | ASSQDRLIHEQY
TRBJ2-2 | TRBV3-1/TRBV3-2 | ASSQVSSGELF
TRBJ1-2 | TRBV6-2/TRBV6-3 | ASSYEAVTNYGYT
TRBJ2-2 | TRBV3-1/TRBV3-2 | ASSRGDFNTGELF
TRBJ2-2 | TRBV19 | ASSIGGRVSGELF
TRBJ2-5 | TRBV7-6 | ASSPQNIAGRETQY
TRBJ1-1 | TRBV10-2 | ASSEFKEAF
TRBJ2-1 | TRBV5-1 | ASSSGTSGLSYNEQF
TRBJ1-3 | TRBV20-1 | SASAYSGNTIY
TRBJ1-1 | TRBV6-2/TRBV6-3 | ASSYPGTVLNTEAF
TRBJ1-5 | TRBV18 | ASSPPGAGNQPQH
TRBJ2-7 | TRBV30 | AWSSLRGQRYEQY
TRBJ1-2 | TRBV6-5 | ASSETENYGYT
TRBJ1-6 | TRBV25-1 | ASCLSYNSPLH
TRBJ2-1 | TRBV19 | ASSPRPARTPYNEQF
TRBJ2-3 | TRBV14 | ASSRQSTDTQY
TRBJ2-7 | TRBV5-1 | ASTQVAGLYEQY
TRBJ1-2 | TRBV14 | ASSQDHSYGYT
TRBJ2-7 | TRBV5-4 | ASGRLAGELSYEQY
TRBJ1-4 | TRBV10-3 | AIRDSGGGNEKLF
TRBJ1-3 | TRBV13 | ASSSQADGNTIY
TRBJ1-5 | TRBV6-2/TRBV6-3 | ASRPVQGAQPQH
TRBJ1-2 | TRBV7-2 | ASSLPMSGYT
TRBJ1-2 | TRBV6-5 | ASSYNLEGRNGYT
TRBJ2-5 | TRBV3-1/TRBV3-2 | ASSQPVLAGGGGETQY
TRBJ1-1 | TRBV3-1/TRBV3-2 | ASSRGGNSEAF
TRBJ1-5 | TRBV4-3 | ASSQDIGVGQPQH
TRBJ1-2 | TRBV14 | ASSHGMDGSYGYT
TRBJ2-7 | TRBV6-5 | ASKRTDYEQY
TRBJ1-4 | TRBV5-4 | ASSLGQGSTNEKLF
TRBJ1-1 | TRBV12-3/TRBV12-4 | ASSLWAGEAF
TRBJ1-4 | TRBV7-2 | ASSLTRTANEKLF
TRBJ1-2 | TRBV6-5 | ASSPSWAEHYGYT
TRBJ2-5 | TRBV6-6 | ASSSKTSGQETQY
TRBJ1-4 | TRBV25-1 | ASSAMTGINEKLF